A selection of T cell receptor beta chains follows, all from one sample in a study of OX40 agonist ivuxolimab in advanced cancers. Method: immunoSEQ multiplex PCR; TCRdb's copy keeps in-frame clones and lacks some. The sample contains tens of thousands of clones, 82% of which appear only once. This specimen consisted of CD4+ or CD8+ T cells sorted from blood, obtained in a trial of the OX40 agonist ivuxolimab. The receptors stem from an adult with an advanced solid tumor such as melanoma, head and neck, liver or kidney cancer. The CDR3 runs from the conserved cysteine through the conserved F or W. Fields, in order: clone size, J gene, D gene, V gene, CDR3 protein, CDR3 DNA. D genes are given only for firm matches. The size of a clone is reported for some rows only, either as once, few or many, or as a class for expanded clones.

abundance: -; j_gene: TRBJ2-7; d_gene: -; v_gene: TRBV19; CDR3aa: CASSIAGLSYEQYF; CDR3nt: TGTGCCAGTAGTATAGCGGGGCTTTCCTACGAGCAGTACTTC
abundance: -; j_gene: TRBJ2-7; d_gene: TRBD1; v_gene: TRBV6-6; CDR3aa: CASSQPGQGLNEQYF; CDR3nt: TGTGCCAGCAGTCAACCGGGACAGGGACTTAACGAGCAGTACTTC
abundance: -; j_gene: TRBJ2-1; d_gene: TRBD2; v_gene: TRBV11-3; CDR3aa: CASSLGGRQYNEQFF; CDR3nt: TGTGCCAGCAGCTTAGGCGGGAGGCAGTACAATGAGCAGTTCTTC
abundance: -; j_gene: TRBJ2-5; d_gene: -; v_gene: TRBV30; CDR3aa: CAWSGGTLLRTQYF; CDR3nt: TGTGCCTGGAGTGGAGGGACACTTCTCCGGACCCAGTACTTC
abundance: once; j_gene: TRBJ1-4; d_gene: TRBD1; v_gene: TRBV28; CDR3aa: CASSSVPGQGSREKLFF; CDR3nt: TGTGCCAGCAGTTCCGTCCCGGGACAGGGATCACGGGAAAAACTGTTTTTT
abundance: -; j_gene: TRBJ2-7; d_gene: -; v_gene: TRBV4-3; CDR3aa: CASSQAPGLGYEQYF; CDR3nt: TGCGCCAGCAGCCAAGCTCCGGGTCTGGGGTACGAGCAGTACTTC
abundance: -; j_gene: TRBJ2-3; d_gene: -; v_gene: TRBV10-3; CDR3aa: CAISITDTQYF; CDR3nt: TGTGCCATCAGTATCACAGATACGCAGTATTTT
abundance: -; j_gene: TRBJ2-4; d_gene: -; v_gene: TRBV2; CDR3aa: CASTEGNIQYF; CDR3nt: TGTGCCAGCACCGAGGGGAACATTCAGTACTTC
abundance: -; j_gene: TRBJ2-3; d_gene: TRBD2; v_gene: TRBV7-6; CDR3aa: CASSLAPAGADTQYF; CDR3nt: TGTGCCAGCAGCTTAGCGCCAGCGGGAGCAGATACGCAGTATTTT
abundance: once; j_gene: TRBJ2-1; d_gene: TRBD2; v_gene: TRBV7-9; CDR3aa: CASSLGGRAIFDEQFF; CDR3nt: TGTGCCAGCAGCTTAGGCGGGAGGGCCATTTTTGATGAGCAGTTCTTC
abundance: -; j_gene: TRBJ1-1; d_gene: -; v_gene: TRBV11-2; CDR3aa: CASSLRGGRSNTEAFF; CDR3nt: TGTGCCAGCAGCTTACGGGGAGGGAGGTCGAACACTGAAGCTTTCTTT
abundance: -; j_gene: TRBJ2-7; d_gene: TRBD2; v_gene: TRBV19; CDR3aa: CASKVSGSYEQYF; CDR3nt: TGTGCCAGTAAAGTTAGCGGGTCCTACGAGCAGTACTTC
abundance: -; j_gene: TRBJ2-7; d_gene: TRBD1; v_gene: TRBV6-5; CDR3aa: CASSYSIGGMSNEQYF; CDR3nt: TGTGCCAGCAGTTACTCGATAGGGGGCATGAGCAACGAGCAGTACTTC
abundance: -; j_gene: TRBJ2-7; d_gene: TRBD2; v_gene: TRBV2; CDR3aa: CASSPPGLGGGEQYF; CDR3nt: TGTGCCAGCAGTCCCCCGGGACTAGGTGGTGGGGAGCAGTACTTC
abundance: -; j_gene: TRBJ1-6; d_gene: TRBD1; v_gene: TRBV5-1; CDR3aa: CASSARGSRNSPLHF; CDR3nt: TGCGCCAGCAGCGCCAGGGGGTCGCGTAATTCACCCCTCCACTTT